This TCR beta chain was observed in a study of T cell responses to AZD1222 COVID-19 vaccine. Using immunoSEQ multiplex PCR, the repertoire was profiled, and TCRdb retains in-frame clones only, with some absent. The data contain about 150,000 clones, about 92% of them singletons. General study results and limits: There were mostly white British donors and more females than males, and clonal diversity was possibly underestimated.

CDR3 length: 16 residues. Germline trimming cut 7 bases from V and 12 bases from J; bases unmatched to any gene: 20. Looked up from germline, CDR1 is LNHDA and CDR2 is SQIVND (reference sequence). Details on this clone: The antigen is undetermined.

The chain has TRBV19 and TRBJ1-5; 8 bases align to TRBD1. The sample consisted of peripheral blood, taken 28 days after the second AZD1222 dose. This clonotype originated in an adult who received the AZD1222 COVID-19 vaccine. CDR3 amino acids: CASKSKADRVSQDQHF. In DNA form, the CDR3 reads TGTGCCAGTAAGAGTAAAGCGGACAGGGTAAGTCAGGACCAGCATTTT.